This T cell receptor (beta chain) came from a study of blood T cell repertoires in COVID-19. As handled by the study authors: Reference gene primers were amplified, and this amplification served to estimate nucleated cell counts. TCRdb's copy holds only in-frame clones and misses some; the assay was immunoSEQ multiplex PCR. V, J and clone size derive from that table, while D and trimming were established from the DNA sequence. The data contain 75,000 to 95,000 clones, approximately 91% of them singletons. Germline V gene lookup returns CDR1 KGHSH and CDR2 LQKENI. This CDR3 comprises 17 residues. The germline V and J ends were trimmed by 6 bases and 1 base, with 19 bases remaining between them.

The J gene is TRBJ2-1, the V gene TRBV18; D possibly corresponds to TRBD2 (5 bases). Sequencing input: peripheral blood. The source is a woman older than 75 with acute or convalescent COVID-19. CDR3 sequence (DNA): TGTGCCAGCTCCCTAGGTATGTTAGCGCTATCCTACAATGAGCAGTTCTTC. Its protein product is CASSLGMLALSYNEQFF.